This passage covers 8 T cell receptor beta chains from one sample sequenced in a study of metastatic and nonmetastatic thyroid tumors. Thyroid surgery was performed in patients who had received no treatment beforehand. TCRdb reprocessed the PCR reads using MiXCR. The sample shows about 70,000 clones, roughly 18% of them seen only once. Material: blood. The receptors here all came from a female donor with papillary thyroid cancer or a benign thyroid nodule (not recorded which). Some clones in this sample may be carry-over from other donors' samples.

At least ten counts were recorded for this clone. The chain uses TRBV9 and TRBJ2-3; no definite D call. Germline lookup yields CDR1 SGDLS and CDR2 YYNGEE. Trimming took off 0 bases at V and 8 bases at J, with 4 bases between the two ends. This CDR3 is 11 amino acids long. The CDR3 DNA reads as TGTGCCAGCAGCGTAGGTGGTACGCAGTATTTT. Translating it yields CASSVGGTQYF.

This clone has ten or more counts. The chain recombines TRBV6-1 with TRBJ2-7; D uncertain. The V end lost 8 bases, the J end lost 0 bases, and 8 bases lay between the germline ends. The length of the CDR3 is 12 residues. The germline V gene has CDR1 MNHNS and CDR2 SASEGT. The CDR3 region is CASSTDSYEQYF. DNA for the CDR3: TGTGCCAGCTCAACGGACTCCTACGAGCAGTACTTC.

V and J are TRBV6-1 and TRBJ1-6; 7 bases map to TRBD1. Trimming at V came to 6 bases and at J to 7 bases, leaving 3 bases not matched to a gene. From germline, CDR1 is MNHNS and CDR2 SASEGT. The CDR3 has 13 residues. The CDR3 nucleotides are TGTGCCAGCAGAGCAGGGGGGAATTCACCCCTCCACTTT. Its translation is CASRAGGNSPLHF.

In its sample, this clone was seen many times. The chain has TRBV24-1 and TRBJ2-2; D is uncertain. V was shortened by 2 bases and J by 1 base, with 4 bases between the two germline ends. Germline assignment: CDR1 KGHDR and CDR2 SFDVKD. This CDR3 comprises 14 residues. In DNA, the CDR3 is TGTGCCACCAGTGATTCAGTGAACACCGGGGAGCTGTTTTTT. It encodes CATSDSVNTGELFF.

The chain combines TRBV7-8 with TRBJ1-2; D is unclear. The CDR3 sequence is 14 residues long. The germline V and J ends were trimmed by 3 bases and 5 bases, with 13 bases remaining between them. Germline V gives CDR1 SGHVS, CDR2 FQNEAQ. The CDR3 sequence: CASSLAAGFYGYTF. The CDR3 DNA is TGTGCCAGCAGCTTGGCCGCGGGGTTTTATGGCTACACCTTC.

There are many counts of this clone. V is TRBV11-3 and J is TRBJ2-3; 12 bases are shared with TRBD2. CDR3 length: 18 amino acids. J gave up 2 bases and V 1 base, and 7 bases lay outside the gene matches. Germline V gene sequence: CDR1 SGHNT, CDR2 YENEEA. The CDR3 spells CASSLGTSGTSPTDTQYF. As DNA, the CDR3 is TGTGCCAGCAGCTTAGGGACTAGCGGGACCTCCCCCACAGATACGCAGTATTTT.

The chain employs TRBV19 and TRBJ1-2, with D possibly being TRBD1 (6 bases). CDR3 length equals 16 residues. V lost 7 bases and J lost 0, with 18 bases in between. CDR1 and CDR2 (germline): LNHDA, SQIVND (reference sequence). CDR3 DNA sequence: TGTGCCAGTACCGCTTATGGACAGACCGCTAACTATGGCTACACCTTC. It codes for CASTAYGQTANYGYTF.

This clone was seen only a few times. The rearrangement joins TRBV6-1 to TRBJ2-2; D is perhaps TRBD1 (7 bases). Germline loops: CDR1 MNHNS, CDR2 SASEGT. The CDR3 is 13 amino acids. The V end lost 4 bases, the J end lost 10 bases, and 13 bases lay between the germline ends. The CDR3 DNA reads TGTGCCAGCAGTGGCCGACAGGGACTGGAGCTGTTTTTT. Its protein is CASSGRQGLELFF.